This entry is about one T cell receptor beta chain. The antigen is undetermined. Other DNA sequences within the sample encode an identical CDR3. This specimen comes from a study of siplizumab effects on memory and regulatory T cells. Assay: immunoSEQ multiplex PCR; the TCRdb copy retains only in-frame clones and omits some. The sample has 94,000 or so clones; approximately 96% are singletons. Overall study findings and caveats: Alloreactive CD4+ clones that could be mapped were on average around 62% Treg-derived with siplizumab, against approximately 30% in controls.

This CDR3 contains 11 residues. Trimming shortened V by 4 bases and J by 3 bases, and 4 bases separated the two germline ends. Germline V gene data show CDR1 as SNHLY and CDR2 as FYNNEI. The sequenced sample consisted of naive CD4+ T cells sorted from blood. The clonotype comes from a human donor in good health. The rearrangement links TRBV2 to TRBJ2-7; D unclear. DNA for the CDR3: TGTGCCAGCAGTGCCCTCTACGAGCAGTACTTC. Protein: CASSALYEQYF. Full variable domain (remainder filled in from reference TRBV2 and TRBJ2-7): EPEVTQTPSHQVTQMGQEVILRCVPISNHLYFYWYRQILGQKVEFLVSFYNNEISEKSEIFDDQFSVERPDGSNFTLKIRSTKLEDSAMYFCASSALYEQYFGPGTRLTVT.